This TCR beta chain was identified during a study of blood T cell repertoires in COVID-19. Study-level information: The United States, Italy and Spain supplied acute and convalescent COVID-19 samples. PBMCs, B-cell-depleted T cells, or T cells provided the cDNA or gDNA that made up the material.

V was clipped by 8 bases and J by 9 bases; unmatched bases: 9. This CDR3 contains 13 residues. In the authors' workflow: Nucleated cell counts were estimated from reference gene primer amplification. Profiling relied on immunoSEQ multiplex PCR, and the TCRdb table lists in-frame clones only, not all of them. That table furnishes V, J and clone size, whereas the DNA furnished D and trimming. This sample yields over 45,000 clones, of which about nine tenths are seen a single time; roughly a quarter belongs to the top ten. This TCR came from a woman of 80 years or more with acute or convalescent COVID-19. Source material: peripheral blood. This sequence joins TRBV12-3 or TRBV12-4 and TRBJ2-1; 8 bases fit TRBD2. The CDR3 DNA reads TGTGCCAGCGCCCGGGGGGGGGAGAGTGAGCAGTTCTTC. As protein: CASARGGESEQFF.